This T cell receptor beta chain was observed in a study of blood T cell repertoires in COVID-19. Study-level information: From the United States, Italy and Spain came samples of acute and convalescent COVID-19.

This clone turned up a few times. Compared with germline, one end of the junction differs, possibly owing to a read error. The germline V gene encodes CDR1 SNHLY and CDR2 FYNNEI. The CDR3 spans 11 residues. One Seattle source followed patients from active infection through their disease course. The authors' processing: Nucleated cell counts were estimated from reference gene primer amplification. Generated by immunoSEQ multiplex PCR, the TCRdb table keeps only in-frame clones and is missing some. Clonal size and the V and J genes are those of that table, whereas D and trimming came from the DNA. The sample shows roughly 190,000 clones, 75% to 85% of them seen only once.

The source of this sequence is a woman between 40 and 50 years old with COVID-19, enrolled during active disease. This chain links TRBV2 with TRBJ1-5; no clear D gene. The specimen sequenced was peripheral blood. The CDR3 loop is CASSGIRGSIF. CDR3 sequence (DNA): TGTGCCAGCAGTGGTATCAGAGGGAGCATTTTT.